The 4 T cell receptor beta chains listed next were all sequenced from one sample in a study of blood T cells in healthy people across ages. A second PCR, run for about 6 to 11 cycles, used a sample-barcoded 5' primer plus a J-beta primer mix. Each CDR3 protein gets one entry after TCRdb re-called the 5' RACE reads with MiXCR. The sample carries around 900,000 distinct CDR3 sequences, 25% to 30% recorded once. Source material: blood. These receptors originate from a woman aged 80 or over in good health.

V is TRBV5-1 and J is TRBJ1-1; 8 bases are shared with TRBD1. The junction had 9 bases not matched to a gene; V was cut back by 4 bases and J by 10 bases. Germline-derived CDR1 and CDR2 are SGHRS and YFSETQ. The CDR3 length is 13 residues. DNA for the CDR3: TGCGCCAGCAGCCAAGTCGGACAGGGCAGAGCTTTCTTT. It encodes CASSQVGQGRAFF.

In this sample, this clonotype turned up many times. The gene calls are TRBV12-3 or TRBV12-4 and TRBJ1-5; a possible D gene is TRBD1 (5 bases). CDR3 size: 16 residues. V lost 2 bases to trimming and J lost 0 bases, with 11 bases between them. The CDR3 sequence: CASSLTGRASNQPQHF. CDR3 coding DNA: TGTGCCAGCAGTTTAACTGGCAGGGCTAGCAATCAGCCCCAGCATTTT.

Details on this clonotype: An end of the junction differs from the germline gene, which may be a read error. This rearrangement joins TRBV14 to TRBJ1-1; tentatively, D is TRBD1 (5 bases). The CDR3 is 16 amino acids. CDR1 and CDR2 (germline): SGHDN, FVKESK. This CDR3 reads CASSRGTLREYTGAFF. CDR3 coding DNA: TGTGCCAGCAGCCGGGGCACTCTCAGGGAATACACTGGAGCTTTCTTT.

This clonotype has a count of ten or more. The rearrangement uses TRBV12-3 or TRBV12-4 and TRBJ2-1; no clear D. The V gene lost 6 bases and the J gene lost 3 bases, with 9 bases spanning the gap. The CDR3 length is 13 residues. The chain's CDR3 is CASRDPGYNEQFF. The CDR3 nucleotides are TGTGCCAGCAGGGACCCGGGCTACAATGAGCAGTTCTTC.